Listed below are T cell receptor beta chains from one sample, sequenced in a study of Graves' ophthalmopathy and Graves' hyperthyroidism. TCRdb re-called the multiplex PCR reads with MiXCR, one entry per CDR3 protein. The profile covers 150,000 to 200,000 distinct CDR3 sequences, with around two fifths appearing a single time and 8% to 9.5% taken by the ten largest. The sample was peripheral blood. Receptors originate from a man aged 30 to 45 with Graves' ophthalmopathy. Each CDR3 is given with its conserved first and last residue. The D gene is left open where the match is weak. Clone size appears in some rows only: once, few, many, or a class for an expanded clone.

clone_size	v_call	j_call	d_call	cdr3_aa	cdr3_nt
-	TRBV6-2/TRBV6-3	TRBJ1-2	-	CASSYGGQLYGYTF	TGTGCCAGCAGTTACGGAGGACAGCTCTATGGCTACACCTTC
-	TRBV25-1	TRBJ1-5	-	CASSDHQGMGNQPQHF	TGTGCCAGCAGTGATCATCAGGGGATGGGCAATCAGCCCCAGCATTTT
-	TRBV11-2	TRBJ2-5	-	CASSSDLGTSETQYF	TGTGCCAGCAGCTCAGATCTCGGGACCTCAGAGACCCAGTACTTC
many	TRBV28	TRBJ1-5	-	CASSLSGLQPQHF	TGTGCCAGCAGTTTATCAGGGCTTCAGCCCCAGCATTTT
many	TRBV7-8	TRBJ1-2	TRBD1	CASSSGTGGAGFDGYTF	TGTGCCAGCAGCTCGGGGACAGGGGGCGCCGGATTTGATGGCTACACCTTC
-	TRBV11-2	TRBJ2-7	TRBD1	CASSDRQGATYEQYF	TGTGCCAGCAGCGATAGACAGGGGGCGACGTACGAGCAGTACTTC
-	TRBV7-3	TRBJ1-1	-	CASSQEGWTEAFF	TGTGCCAGCAGCCAAGAGGGGTGGACTGAAGCTTTCTTT
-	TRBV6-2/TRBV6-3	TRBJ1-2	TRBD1	CASSYGDRIYGYTF	TGTGCCAGCAGTTACGGGGACAGGATCTATGGCTACACCTTC
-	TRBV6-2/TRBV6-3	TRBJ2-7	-	CASSSFERSGYF	TGTGCCAGCAGCTCCTTTGAGCGCAGCGGGTACTTC
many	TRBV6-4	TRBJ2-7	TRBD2	CASRASSYGLAGAGEQYF	TGTGCCAGCAGGGCCTCCAGTTACGGACTAGCGGGAGCCGGCGAGCAGTACTTC
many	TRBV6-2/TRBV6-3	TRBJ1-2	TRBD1	CASSWTGINGYTF	TGTGCCAGCAGTTGGACAGGGATCAATGGCTACACCTTC
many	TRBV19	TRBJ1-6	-	CASSHTRNNSPLHF	TGTGCCAGTAGTCATACCAGAAATAATTCACCCCTCCACTTT
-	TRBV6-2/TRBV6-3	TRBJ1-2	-	CASSYGVSSGYTF	TGTGCCAGCAGTTACGGGGTGTCGAGCGGCTACACCTTC
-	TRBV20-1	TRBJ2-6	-	CSARDTWDFGANVLTF	TGCAGTGCTAGAGATACGTGGGACTTTGGGGCCAACGTCCTGACTTTC
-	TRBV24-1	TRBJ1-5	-	CATSDSRRRNQPQHF	TGTGCCACCAGTGATTCAAGGCGACGCAATCAGCCCCAGCATTTT
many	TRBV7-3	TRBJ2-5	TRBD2	CASGFLAGDRETQYF	TGTGCCAGCGGCTTCCTAGCGGGAGACAGGGAGACCCAGTACTTC
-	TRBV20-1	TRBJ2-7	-	CSAAGYKTYEQYF	TGCAGTGCCGCCGGGTACAAGACCTACGAGCAGTACTTC
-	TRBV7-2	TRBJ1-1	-	CASSLVRETEAFF	TGTGCCAGCAGCTTGGTGCGGGAAACTGAAGCTTTCTTT
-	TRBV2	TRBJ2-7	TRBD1	CASGDRVYEQYF	TGTGCCAGTGGGGACAGGGTCTACGAGCAGTACTTC
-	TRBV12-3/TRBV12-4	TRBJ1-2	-	CASSLAVGDDYGYTF	TGTGCCAGCAGCTTAGCGGTAGGGGATGACTATGGCTACACCTTC
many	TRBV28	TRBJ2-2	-	CASSDIQQNTGELFF	TGTGCCAGCAGTGACATACAGCAAAACACCGGGGAGCTGTTTTTT
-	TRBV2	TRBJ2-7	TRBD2	CASSGDPSGRFYEQYF	TGTGCCAGCAGTGGGGATCCTAGCGGGAGGTTCTACGAGCAGTACTTC
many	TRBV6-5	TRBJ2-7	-	CASATYGYEQYF	TGTGCCAGCGCTACCTACGGGTACGAGCAGTACTTC
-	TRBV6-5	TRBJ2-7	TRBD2	CASSLSGGGYYEQYF	TGTGCCAGCAGTTTAAGCGGGGGAGGTTATTACGAGCAGTACTTC
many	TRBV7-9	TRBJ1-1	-	CASSLDFTEAFF	TGTGCCAGCAGCTTGGATTTCACTGAAGCTTTCTTT
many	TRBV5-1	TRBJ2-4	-	CASKSENIQYF	TGCGCCAGCAAGTCGGAAAACATTCAGTACTTC
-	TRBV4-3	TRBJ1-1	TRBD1	CASSQVEGAGVGDTEAFF	TGCGCCAGCAGCCAAGTCGAGGGGGCGGGTGTCGGGGACACTGAAGCTTTCTTT
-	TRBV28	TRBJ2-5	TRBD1	CASSPQGPYQETQYF	TGTGCCAGCAGCCCACAGGGGCCGTACCAAGAGACCCAGTACTTC
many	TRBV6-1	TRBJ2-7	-	CASSEYWQSTYEQYF	TGTGCCAGCAGTGAATACTGGCAGTCAACCTACGAGCAGTACTTC
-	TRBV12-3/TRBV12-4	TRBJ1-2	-	CASSPEWNYGYTF	TGTGCCAGCAGTCCGGAATGGAACTATGGCTACACCTTC
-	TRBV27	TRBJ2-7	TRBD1	CASSRRGQGVSYEQYF	TGTGCCAGCAGTCGACGGGGACAGGGGGTCTCCTACGAGCAGTACTTC
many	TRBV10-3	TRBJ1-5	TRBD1	CAISEPDRGGQPQHF	TGTGCCATCAGTGAGCCGGACAGGGGCGGTCAGCCCCAGCATTTT
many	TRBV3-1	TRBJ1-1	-	CASSHLLQGTEAFF	TGTGCCAGCAGCCACCTATTACAAGGCACTGAAGCTTTCTTT
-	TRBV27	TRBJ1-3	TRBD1	CASSYSGGPGNTIYF	TGTGCCAGCAGTTATTCAGGGGGTCCTGGAAACACCATATATTTT
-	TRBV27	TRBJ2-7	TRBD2	CASSLKAPVGRDSYEQYF	TGTGCCAGCAGTTTAAAAGCCCCGGTGGGGAGGGACTCCTACGAGCAGTACTTC
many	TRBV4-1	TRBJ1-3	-	CASSQDTGSSGNTIYF	TGCGCCAGCAGCCAAGACACAGGGAGTTCTGGAAACACCATATATTTT
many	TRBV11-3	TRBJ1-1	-	CASSLLPKTTEAFF	TGTGCCAGCAGCTTACTCCCCAAGACCACTGAAGCTTTCTTT
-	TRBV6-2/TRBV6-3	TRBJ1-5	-	CASSREGVGQPQHF	TGTGCCAGCAGTCGGGAGGGGGTCGGACAGCCCCAGCATTTT
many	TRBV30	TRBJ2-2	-	CAWSVPDRNTGELFF	TGTGCCTGGAGTGTACCCGACCGGAACACCGGGGAGCTGTTTTTT
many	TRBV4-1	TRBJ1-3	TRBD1	CASSPGQGRGNTIYF	TGCGCCAGCAGCCCCGGACAGGGGAGAGGAAACACCATATATTTT
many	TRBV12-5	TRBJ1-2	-	CASGLVHGRLYGYTF	TGTGCTAGTGGTTTGGTACACGGCAGACTCTATGGCTACACCTTC
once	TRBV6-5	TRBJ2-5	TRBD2	CASSWSRGGEETQYF	TGTGCCAGCAGTTGGTCCCGCGGGGGTGAAGAGACCCAGTACTTC
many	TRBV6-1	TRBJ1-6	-	CASSEARGTPLHF	TGTGCCAGCAGTGAAGCGCGGGGAACACCCCTCCACTTT
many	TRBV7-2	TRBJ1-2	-	CASSHTRQEIYGYTF	TGTGCCAGCAGCCATACTCGACAGGAGATTTATGGCTACACCTTC
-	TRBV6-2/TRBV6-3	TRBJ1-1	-	CTSSYYPGRNTEAFF	TGTACCAGCAGTTACTATCCGGGACGGAACACTGAAGCTTTCTTT
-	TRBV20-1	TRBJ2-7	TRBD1	CSARAGGQYEQYF	TGCAGTGCTAGGGCAGGGGGTCAGTACGAGCAGTACTTC
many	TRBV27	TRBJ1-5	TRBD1	CASSPGTGFYSNQPQHF	TGTGCCAGCAGTCCCGGGACAGGGTTTTATAGCAATCAGCCCCAGCATTTT
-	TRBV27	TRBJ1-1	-	CASRLGRDTEAFF	TGTGCCAGCCGCTTGGGCAGGGACACTGAAGCTTTCTTT
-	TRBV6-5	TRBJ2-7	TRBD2	CASCTSGSVYEQYF	TGTGCCAGCTGTACTAGCGGGAGCGTGTACGAGCAGTACTTC
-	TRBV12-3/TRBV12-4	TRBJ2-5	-	CASSLKARETQYF	TGTGCCAGCAGTTTAAAGGCACGGGAGACCCAGTACTTC
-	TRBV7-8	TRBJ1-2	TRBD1	CASSSGTGGASYGYTF	TGTGCCAGCAGCTCGGGGACAGGGGGCGCGTCCTATGGCTACACCTTC
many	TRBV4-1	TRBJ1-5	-	CASSRAGGNQPQHF	TGCGCCAGCAGTCGCGCGGGAGGCAATCAGCCCCAGCATTTT
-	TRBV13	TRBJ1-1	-	CASSLQVNPPPNEAFF	TGTGCCAGCAGCTTACAGGTTAACCCGCCGCCCAATGAAGCTTTCTTT
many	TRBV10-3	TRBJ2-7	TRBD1	CAISVGDGQGAGEQYF	TGTGCCATCAGTGTCGGGGATGGGCAGGGGGCGGGCGAGCAGTACTTC